This TCR beta chain was retrieved from a study of CD8+ T cells in alopecia areata. Turning to the study itself: Twice daily, treated patients received 5 to 10 mg of oral tofacitinib. People stayed on tofacitinib for 6 to 18 months, then stopped the drug for 6 months. General observations from the study: Normal scalp showed lower clonality than lesional scalp, especially alopecia totalis/universalis. Scalp clonality decreased significantly with tofacitinib, and so did expanded CD8+ clones among the top 100.

Comments on this clone: Its antigen is unidentified.

The CDR3 totals 14 residues. V shed 3 bases, J shed 2 bases, and the junction held 3 bases outside the gene matches. The germline V gene encodes CDR1 SGHTA and CDR2 FQGNSA. Extracted RNA was reverse transcribed into cDNA, the sequencing template. Some clones are missing from TCRdb's copy, which holds only in-frame ones; the method was immunoSEQ multiplex PCR. This sample has about 270,000 clones; around 64% occur once, and the top ten carry about 0.89%. As for treatment: oral pan-JAK inhibitor, 5-10 mg twice daily. Sequencing used CD4+ T cells sorted from blood, obtained at week 52, from a patient treated with tofacitinib. This sequence joins TRBV7-2 and TRBJ1-2, with 7 bases fitting TRBD1. This sequence was found in a human donor with alopecia areata. The CDR3 sequence: CASSLVTGNYGYTF. As DNA, the CDR3 is TGTGCCAGCAGCTTGGTGACAGGGAACTATGGCTACACCTTC.